This passage covers 10 T cell receptor beta chains from one sample sequenced in a study of OX40 agonist ivuxolimab in advanced cancers. Libraries were prepared by immunoSEQ multiplex PCR; TCRdb keeps only in-frame clonotypes and omits some of them. The sample contains tens of thousands of clones, around 85% of which appear only once. The specimen comprised CD4+ or CD8+ T cells sorted from blood, sampled in a trial of the OX40 agonist ivuxolimab. The receptors stem from an adult with an advanced solid tumor such as melanoma, head and neck, liver or kidney cancer.

The chain carries TRBV5-4 and TRBJ2-7, with D perhaps matching TRBD1 (6 bases). CDR3 length: 13 residues. V was pared by 2 bases and J by 3 bases, with 9 bases between. The V gene's germline CDR1 is SGHNT and CDR2 YYREEE (reference sequence). The CDR3 DNA sequence: TGTGCCAGCAGCTTACCAGGGGTCTACGAGCAGTACTTC. It specifies CASSLPGVYEQYF.

The chain is built from TRBV7-2 and TRBJ2-3; a possible D gene is TRBD2 (6 bases). This CDR3 spans 16 amino acids. V was trimmed by 1 base and J by 1 base, leaving 12 bases between them. Germline CDR1 SGHTA, CDR2 FQGNSA. CDR3 residues: CASSLGGRGGTDTQYF. DNA of the CDR3: TGTGCCAGCAGCTTAGGAGGGCGGGGCGGCACAGATACGCAGTATTTT.

CDR3 loop: CAASGRVTGELFF. The CDR3 DNA is TGTGCCGCTAGCGGGAGAGTCACCGGGGAGCTGTTTTTT. V gene TRBV19 combines with J gene TRBJ2-2, with 10 bases lining up with TRBD2. The CDR3 extends over 13 amino acids. Germline V gives CDR1 LNHDA, CDR2 SQIVND (reference sequence). V lost 11 bases, J lost 4 bases, and 4 bases stayed unmatched.

The chain combines TRBV10-2 with TRBJ2-7; TRBD2 matches at 13 bases. This CDR3 has 16 residues. Germline V CDR1 and CDR2: WSHSY, SAAADI. J was trimmed by 9 bases and V by 2 bases; bases with no gene match: 10. CDR3 sequence reads: CASSEAPGLAGRLQYF. CDR3 in DNA: TGCGCCAGCAGTGAGGCACCGGGACTAGCGGGACGCCTGCAGTACTTC.

The genes are TRBV28 and TRBJ2-6; TRBD1 matches 7 bases. CDR1 is MDHEN, CDR2 SYDVKM, per germline. The V and J ends lost 8 bases and 2 bases, in that order; junction bases with no gene match: 3. CDR3 size: 14 residues. CDR3 loop: CASRDRAGANVLTF. The DNA of the CDR3 is TGTGCCAGCCGCGACAGGGCTGGGGCCAACGTCCTGACTTTC.

This clone was seen more than once but under ten times. This sequence joins TRBV7-8 and TRBJ2-7; no clear D. The CDR3 loop spans 14 amino acids. Trimming removed 5 bases from V and 4 bases from J, with 15 bases in between. CDR1 is SGHVS, CDR2 FQNEAQ, per germline. CDR3 DNA: TGTGCCAGCAGCCTCGGAAGTCCTCTATACGAGCAGTACGTC. Protein product: CASSLGSPLYEQYV.

The chain is built from TRBV2 and TRBJ2-7; no firm D call. V was cut by 1 base and J by 0 bases, with 7 bases left in between. Looked up from germline, CDR1 is SNHLY and CDR2 is FYNNEI. The CDR3 runs to 14 residues. CDR3 sequence: CASSEVSASYEQYV. As DNA, the CDR3 is TGTGCCAGCAGTGAAGTTTCAGCCTCCTACGAGCAGTACGTC.

The gene calls are TRBV5-1 and TRBJ2-7; 9 positions agree with TRBD1. Per the germline V gene, CDR1 is SGHRS and CDR2 is YFSETQ. Trimming at V came to 5 bases and at J to 0 bases, leaving 12 bases not matched to a gene. There are 17 residues in the CDR3. The CDR3 sequence is CASSQPGQGVYSYEQYF. The CDR3 DNA reads TGCGCCAGCAGTCAACCGGGACAGGGAGTATACTCCTACGAGCAGTACTTC.

In this sample, this clone turned up a few times. J is TRBJ1-2 and V is TRBV18; no clear D. Trimming pared 2 bases from V and 1 base from J, leaving 5 bases between. The CDR3 totals 13 residues. The germline V gene encodes CDR1 KGHSH and CDR2 LQKENI. Here the CDR3 reads CASSPAVNYGYTF. For the CDR3, the DNA is TGTGCCAGCTCACCAGCGGTTAACTATGGCTACACCTTC.

The V gene is TRBV2, the J gene TRBJ1-2; D call uncertain. CDR3 length equals 12 residues. Trimming took 5 bases from V and 4 from J, leaving 8 bases between them. Germline-derived CDR1 and CDR2 are SNHLY and FYNNEI. The CDR3 sequence: CASSNDGYGYTF. The DNA of the CDR3 is TGTGCCAGCAGTAACGACGGCTATGGCTACACCTTC.